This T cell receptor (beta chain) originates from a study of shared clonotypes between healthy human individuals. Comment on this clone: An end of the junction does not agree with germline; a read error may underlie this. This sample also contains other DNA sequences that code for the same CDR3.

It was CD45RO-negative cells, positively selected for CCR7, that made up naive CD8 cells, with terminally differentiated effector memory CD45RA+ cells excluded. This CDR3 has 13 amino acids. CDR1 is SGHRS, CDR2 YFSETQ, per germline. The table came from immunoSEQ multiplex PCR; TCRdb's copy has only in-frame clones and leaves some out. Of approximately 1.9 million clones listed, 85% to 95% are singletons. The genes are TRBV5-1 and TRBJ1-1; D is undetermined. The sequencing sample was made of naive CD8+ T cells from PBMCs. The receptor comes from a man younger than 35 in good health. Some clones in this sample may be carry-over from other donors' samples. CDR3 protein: CASSWGINTEAFF. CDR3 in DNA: TGCGCCAGCAGCTGGGGAATAAACACTGAAGCCTTCTTT.